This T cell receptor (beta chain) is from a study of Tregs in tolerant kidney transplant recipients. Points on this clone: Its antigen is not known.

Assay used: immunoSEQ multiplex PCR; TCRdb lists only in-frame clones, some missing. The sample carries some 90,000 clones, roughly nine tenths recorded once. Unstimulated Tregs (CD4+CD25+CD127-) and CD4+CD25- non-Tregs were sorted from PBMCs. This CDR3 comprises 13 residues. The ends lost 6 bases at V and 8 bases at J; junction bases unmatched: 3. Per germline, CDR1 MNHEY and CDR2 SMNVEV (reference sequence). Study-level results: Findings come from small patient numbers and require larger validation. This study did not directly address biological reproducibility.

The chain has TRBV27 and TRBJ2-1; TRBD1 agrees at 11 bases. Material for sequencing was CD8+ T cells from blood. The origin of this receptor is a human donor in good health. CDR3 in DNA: TGTGCCAGCAGAGGGACAGGGGGGTATGAGCAGTTCTTC. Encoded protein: CASRGTGGYEQFF.